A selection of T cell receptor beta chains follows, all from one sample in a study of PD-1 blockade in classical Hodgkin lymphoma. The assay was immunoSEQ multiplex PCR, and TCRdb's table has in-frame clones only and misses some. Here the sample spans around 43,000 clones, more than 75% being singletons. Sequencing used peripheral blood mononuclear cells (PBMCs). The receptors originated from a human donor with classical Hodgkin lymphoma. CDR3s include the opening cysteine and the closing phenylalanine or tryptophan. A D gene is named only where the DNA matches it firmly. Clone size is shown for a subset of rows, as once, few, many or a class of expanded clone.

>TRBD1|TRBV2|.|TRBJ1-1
CASSEQGDGTEAFF
TGTGCCAGCAGTGAACAGGGGGACGGCACTGAAGCTTTCTTT
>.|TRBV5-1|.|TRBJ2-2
CASTQRRTTGELFF
TGCGCCAGCACCCAACGCAGGACCACCGGGGAGCTGTTTTTT
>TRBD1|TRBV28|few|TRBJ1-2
CASSDRAWGGNYGYTF
TGTGCCAGCAGCGACAGGGCATGGGGAGGTAACTATGGCTACACCTTC
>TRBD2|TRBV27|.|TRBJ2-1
CASSLRSLAGVRSYNEQFF
TGTGCCAGCAGTTTAAGGTCGCTAGCGGGAGTAAGGTCCTACAATGAGCAGTTCTTC
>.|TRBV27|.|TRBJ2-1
CASSTHQGGFNNEQFF
TGTGCCAGCAGTACCCACCAGGGCGGGTTTAACAATGAGCAGTTCTTC
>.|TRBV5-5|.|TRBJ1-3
CASSLTPASGNTIYF
TGTGCCAGCAGCTTGACGCCTGCCTCTGGAAACACCATATATTTT
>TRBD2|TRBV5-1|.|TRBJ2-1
CASSRRVGSGNEQFF
TGCGCCAGCAGTCGACGTGTAGGTAGCGGGAATGAGCAGTTCTTC
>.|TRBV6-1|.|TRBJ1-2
CASSEIRTSGGYTF
TGTGCCAGCAGTGAAATTCGGACTTCGGGGGGCTACACCTTC
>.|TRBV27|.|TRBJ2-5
CASSSSVETQYF
TGTGCCAGCAGTTCTAGCGTGGAGACCCAGTACTTC
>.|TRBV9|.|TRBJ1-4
CASSVATGVEKLFF
TGTGCCAGCAGCGTAGCTACGGGGGTTGAAAAACTGTTTTTT
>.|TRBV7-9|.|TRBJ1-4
CASSSLDGGVEKLFF
TGTGCCAGCAGTTCACTGGACGGCGGGGTCGAAAAACTGTTTTTT
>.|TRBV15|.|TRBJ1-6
CATSRVWGGSYNSPLHF
TGTGCCACCAGCAGAGTTTGGGGAGGCTCCTATAATTCACCCCTCCACTTT
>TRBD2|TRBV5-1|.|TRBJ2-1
CASSSSTSGSLYNEQFF
TGCGCCAGCAGCTCCTCGACTAGCGGGAGTTTGTACAATGAGCAGTTCTTC
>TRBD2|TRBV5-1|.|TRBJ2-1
CASSLRLAGRQFF
TGCGCCAGCAGCTTGAGACTAGCGGGGCGACAGTTCTTC
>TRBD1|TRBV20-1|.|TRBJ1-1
CSVQGGAFF
TGCAGTGTACAGGGGGGAGCTTTCTTT
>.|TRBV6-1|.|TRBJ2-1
CASSEYVLSNEQFF
TGTGCCAGCAGTGAATACGTGTTGTCGAATGAGCAGTTCTTC
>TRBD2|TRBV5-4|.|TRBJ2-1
CASSLDRGLALPRPGNEQFF
TGTGCCAGCAGCTTGGATCGCGGACTAGCGCTTCCCCGACCAGGAAATGAGCAGTTCTTC
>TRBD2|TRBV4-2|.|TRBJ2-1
CASSQDRTSGSVRNEQFF
TGTGCCAGCAGCCAAGATAGGACTAGCGGGAGCGTCAGGAATGAGCAGTTCTTC
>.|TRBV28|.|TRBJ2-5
CASEIAGPGETQYF
TGTGCCAGCGAAATCGCGGGTCCAGGAGAGACCCAGTACTTC
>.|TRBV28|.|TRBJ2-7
CASSKDRGGYYEQYF
TGTGCCAGCAGTAAGGACCGTGGAGGGTACTACGAGCAGTACTTC
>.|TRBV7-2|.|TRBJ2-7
CASSPGPSYEQYF
TGTGCCAGCAGCCCGGGACCATCCTACGAGCAGTACTTC
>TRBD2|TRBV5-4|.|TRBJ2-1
CASSLDATSYGEQFF
TGTGCCAGCAGCTTGGATGCGACTAGCTATGGTGAGCAGTTCTTC
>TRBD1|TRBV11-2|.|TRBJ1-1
CASGRDSLNTEAFF
TGTGCCAGTGGAAGGGACAGCCTGAACACTGAAGCTTTCTTT
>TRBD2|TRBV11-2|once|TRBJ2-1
CASSFGLELSSYNEQFF
TGTGCCAGCAGCTTTGGACTAGAGCTAAGCTCCTACAATGAGCAGTTCTTC
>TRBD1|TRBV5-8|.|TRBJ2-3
CASSFTFRGRGGTDTQYF
TGTGCCAGCAGCTTCACATTCAGGGGGCGCGGGGGCACAGATACGCAGTATTTT
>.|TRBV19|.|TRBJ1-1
CASSITGQSRAEAFF
TGTGCCAGTAGTATAACCGGACAGAGTCGCGCTGAAGCTTTCTTT
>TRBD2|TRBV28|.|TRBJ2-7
CASSLAGPYEQYF
TGTGCCAGCAGCTTAGCGGGACCTTACGAGCAGTACTTC
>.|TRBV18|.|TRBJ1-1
CASSPSADENTEAFF
TGTGCCAGCTCACCTTCGGCCGATGAGAACACTGAAGCTTTCTTT